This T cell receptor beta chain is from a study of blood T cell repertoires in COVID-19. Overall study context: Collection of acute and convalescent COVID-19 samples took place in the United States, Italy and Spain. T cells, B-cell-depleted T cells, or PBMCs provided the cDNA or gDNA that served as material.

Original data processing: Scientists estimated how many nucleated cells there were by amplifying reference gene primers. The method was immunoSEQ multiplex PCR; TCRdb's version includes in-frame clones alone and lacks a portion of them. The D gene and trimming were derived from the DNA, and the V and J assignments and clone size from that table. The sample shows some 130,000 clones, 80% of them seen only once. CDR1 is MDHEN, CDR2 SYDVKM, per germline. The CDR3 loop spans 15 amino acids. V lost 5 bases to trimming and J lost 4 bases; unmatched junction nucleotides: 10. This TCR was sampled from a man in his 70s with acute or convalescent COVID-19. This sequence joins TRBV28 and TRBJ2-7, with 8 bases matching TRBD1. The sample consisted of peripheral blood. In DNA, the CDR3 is TGTGCCAGCAGTCCCGACAGGGGAGGCCGATACGAGCAGTACTTC. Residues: CASSPDRGGRYEQYF.